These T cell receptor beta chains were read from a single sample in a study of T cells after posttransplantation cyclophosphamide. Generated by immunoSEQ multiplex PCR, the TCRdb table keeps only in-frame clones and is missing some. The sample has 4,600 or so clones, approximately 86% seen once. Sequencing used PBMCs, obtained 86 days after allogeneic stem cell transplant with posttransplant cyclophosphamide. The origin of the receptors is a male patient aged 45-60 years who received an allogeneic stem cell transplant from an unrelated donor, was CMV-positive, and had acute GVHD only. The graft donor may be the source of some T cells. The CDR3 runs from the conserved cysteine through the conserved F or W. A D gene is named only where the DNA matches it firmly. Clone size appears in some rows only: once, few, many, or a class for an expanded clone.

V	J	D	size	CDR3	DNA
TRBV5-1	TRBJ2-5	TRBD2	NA	CASSLGGLAGSETQYF	TGCGCCAGCAGCCTGGGAGGTCTAGCGGGAAGCGAGACCCAGTACTTC
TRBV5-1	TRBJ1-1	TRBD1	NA	CASSLAGGGNTEAFF	TGCGCCAGCAGCTTGGCAGGGGGAGGGAACACTGAAGCTTTCTTT
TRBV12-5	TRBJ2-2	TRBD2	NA	CASRPSAGGGTGELFF	TGTGCTAGTCGCCCGTCTGCGGGGGGCGGCACCGGGGAGCTGTTTTTT
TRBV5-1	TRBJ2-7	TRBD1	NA	CASSLVGAGGGYEQYF	TGCGCCAGCAGCTTGGTCGGTGCAGGGGGCGGCTACGAGCAGTACTTC
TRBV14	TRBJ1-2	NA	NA	CASSQVGTPYYGYTF	TGTGCCAGCAGCCAAGTCGGGACACCTTACTATGGCTACACCTTC
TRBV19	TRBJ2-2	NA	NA	CASSRGAVNTGELFF	TGTGCCAGTAGTAGGGGAGCGGTAAACACCGGGGAGCTGTTTTTT
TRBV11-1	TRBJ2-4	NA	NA	CASSHSADLAKNIQYF	TGTGCCAGCAGCCACTCCGCTGATCTAGCCAAAAACATTCAGTACTTC
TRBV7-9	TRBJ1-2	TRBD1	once	CASSNRDRVYGYTF	TGTGCCAGCAGCAACCGGGACAGGGTCTATGGCTACACCTTC
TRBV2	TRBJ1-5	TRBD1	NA	CASKGTGENSNQPQHF	TGTGCCAGCAAGGGGACAGGGGAAAATAGCAATCAGCCCCAGCATTTT
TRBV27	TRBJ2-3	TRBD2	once	CASSLSSGFTDTQYF	TGTGCCAGCAGTTTGTCTAGCGGATTTACAGATACGCAGTATTTT
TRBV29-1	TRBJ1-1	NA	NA	CSASGVQSSVANTEAFF	TGCAGCGCGAGTGGTGTACAATCCTCCGTAGCGAACACTGAAGCTTTCTTT
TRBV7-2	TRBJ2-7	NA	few	CASSLASTPYEQYF	TGTGCCAGCAGCTTAGCATCCACACCGTACGAGCAGTACTTC
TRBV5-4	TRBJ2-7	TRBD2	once	CASSTGTSGFGEQYF	TGTGCCAGCAGCACCGGGACTAGCGGCTTCGGAGAGCAGTACTTC
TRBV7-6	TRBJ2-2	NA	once	CASSLERGSSGELFF	TGTGCCAGCAGCTTAGAGAGGGGGTCCTCCGGGGAGCTGTTTTTT
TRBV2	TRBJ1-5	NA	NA	CASSLEPRSQPQHF	TGTGCCAGCAGTCTGGAGCCCCGGAGTCAGCCCCAGCATTTT
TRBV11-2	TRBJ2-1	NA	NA	CASSLSPGINEQFF	TGTGCCAGCAGCCTTTCCCCAGGTATCAATGAGCAGTTCTTC
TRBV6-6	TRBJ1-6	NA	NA	CASTREGRNSPLHF	TGTGCCAGCACCCGAGAGGGTCGTAATTCACCCCTCCACTTT
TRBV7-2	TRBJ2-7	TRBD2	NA	CASSRSGSTYEQYF	TGTGCCAGCAGCCGGAGCGGGAGCACCTACGAGCAGTACTTC
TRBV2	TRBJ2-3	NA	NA	CASRPRDLPSSTDTQYF	TGTGCCAGCAGGCCCCGGGACTTGCCTTCCTCCACAGATACGCAGTATTTT
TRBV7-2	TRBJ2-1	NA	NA	CASSLSKSSYNEQFF	TGTGCCAGCAGCTTAAGTAAGAGCTCCTACAATGAGCAGTTCTTC
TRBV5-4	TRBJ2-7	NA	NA	CASSSLQQGSYEQYF	TGTGCCAGCAGCTCACTCCAACAGGGTTCCTACGAGCAGTACTTC
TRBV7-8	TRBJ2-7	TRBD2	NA	CASSLIRGGATTYEQYF	TGTGCCAGCAGCTTAATCCGGGGGGGGGCGACCACCTACGAGCAGTACTTC